The next 21 T cell receptor beta chains were all read from a single sample in a study of blood T cell repertoires in COVID-19. Sequencing used immunoSEQ multiplex PCR; TCRdb keeps in-frame clones, though not all of them. The sample lists about 330,000 clones, approximately 85% occurring once. Material for sequencing was peripheral blood. These receptors came from a woman aged 45-65 years with acute or convalescent COVID-19.

This chain uses TRBV5-4 with TRBJ2-7; 9 bases are a match to TRBD2. The CDR3 sequence is 13 residues long. CDR1 is SGHNT and CDR2 is YYREEE in the germline V gene (reference sequence). The chain's CDR3 is CVVREGFSYEQYF. The CDR3 DNA reads as TGTGTGGTGCGGGAGGGGTTTTCCTACGAGCAGTACTTC.

This clone was detected a few times. This sequence joins TRBV7-2 and TRBJ2-7; 7 bases align to TRBD1. The CDR3 spans 15 residues. Trimming at V came to 5 bases and at J to 0 bases, leaving 7 bases not matched to a gene. Germline values: CDR1 SGHTA, CDR2 FQGNSA. This CDR3 reads CASSRDRVFSYEQYF. The CDR3 nucleotides are TGTGCCAGCAGCAGGGACAGAGTTTTCTCCTACGAGCAGTACTTC.

The chain's CDR3 is CATQDYNEQFF. The CDR3 DNA reads TGTGCCACGCAGGACTACAATGAGCAGTTCTTC. The V call is TRBV10-3, the J call TRBJ2-1; D remains unclear. Germline lookup yields CDR1 ENHRY and CDR2 SYGVKD. Deletions cut 10 bases from V and 3 bases from J, with 7 bases between. The CDR3 totals 11 residues.

The genes are TRBV6-6 and TRBJ2-4, with D maybe TRBD1 (5 bases). This CDR3 spans 14 amino acids. Germline V gene lookup returns CDR1 MNHNY and CDR2 SVGAGI (reference sequence). The V end was cut by 2 bases, the J end by 6 bases, with 11 bases between. The CDR3 sequence is CASSYGQGGNIQYF. The CDR3, as DNA: TGTGCCAGCAGTTACGGGCAGGGCGGAAACATTCAGTACTTC.

The V and J genes are TRBV6-5 and TRBJ1-1, with a weak D call TRBD1 (6 bases). The CDR3 has 14 amino acids. Between the trimmed V and J ends, which lost 2 bases and 6 bases, there was a span of 13 bases. CDR1 is MNHEY, CDR2 SVGAGI, per germline. Here the CDR3 reads CASSYGGGRAEAFF. CDR3 in DNA: TGTGCCAGCAGTTACGGGGGCGGGAGGGCTGAAGCTTTCTTT.

As DNA, the CDR3 is TGTGCCAGTAGTACCGGCATGGACGGGGGGGGTACTGAAGCTTTCTTT. Translated, it gives CASSTGMDGGGTEAFF. The chain recombines TRBV19 with TRBJ1-1, with a possible D match to TRBD1 (5 bases). Per the germline V gene, CDR1 is LNHDA and CDR2 is SQIVND (reference sequence). CDR3 length equals 16 residues. With 4 bases removed from V and 5 bases from J, the gap between germline ends came to 20 bases. Drawing the rest from reference TRBV19 and TRBJ1-1, the complete variable domain is DGGITQSPKYLFRKEGQNVTLSCEQNLNHDAMYWYRQDPGQGLRLIYYSQIVNDFQKGDIAEGYSVSREKKESFPLTVTSAQKNPTAFYLCASSTGMDGGGTEAFFGQGTRLTVV.

The rearrangement uses TRBV12-2 and TRBJ1-1; no DNA check was done on the table's D call, TRBD1. TRBV12-2 is listed as a pseudogene. The CDR3 runs 13 residues. The CDR3 nucleotides read TGTGCAAGTCGCTCGCAGGGGAACACTGAAGCTTTCTTT. As protein: CASRSQGNTEAFF.

This clone was observed a single time. V and J are TRBV3-1 (or the pseudogene TRBV3-2) and TRBJ2-4; 13 positions agree with TRBD2. Unmatched junction bases numbered 14, after V lost 2 bases and J lost 7 bases. The germline CDR1 and CDR2 sequences are LGHDT and YNNKEL (reference sequence). CDR3 length: 19 residues. The CDR3, as DNA: TGTGCCAGCAGCCAAAATGGTGAACCGGGACTAGCGGGACCGAACATTCAGTACTTC. It yields the protein CASSQNGEPGLAGPNIQYF.

J is TRBJ2-3 and V is TRBV7-3; TRBD1 matches at 7 bases. Germline-derived CDR1 and CDR2 are SGHTA and FQGTGA. CDR3 length equals 15 residues. The junction had 9 bases not matched to a gene; V was cut back by 6 bases and J by 3 bases. CDR3 bases: TGTGCCAGCAGACACTCGGGACAGCCAACAGATACGCAGTATTTT. Protein: CASRHSGQPTDTQYF.

The chain recombines TRBV7-2 with TRBJ2-5; 8 positions match TRBD2. Trimming cost V 4 bases and J 0 bases; bases outside gene matches: 4. CDR3 length equals 15 residues. Per the germline V gene, CDR1 is SGHTA and CDR2 is FQGNSA. CDR3 sequence reads: CASSSQTSDQETQYF. The CDR3 nucleotides read TGTGCCAGCAGCTCCCAGACTAGCGACCAAGAGACCCAGTACTTC.

This chain links TRBV5-6 with TRBJ2-2; no clear D. V was shortened by 5 bases and J by 0 bases, with 11 bases between the two germline ends. The CDR3 loop spans 15 amino acids. Germline V gene data show CDR1 as SGHDT and CDR2 as YYEEEE. The DNA of the CDR3 is TGTGCCAGCAGGCCGTTCAGCGCGAACACCGGGGAGCTGTTTTTT. It yields the protein CASRPFSANTGELFF.

This clone was observed a few times. J is TRBJ1-2 and V is TRBV19; D is uncertain. Trimming took off 5 bases at V and 7 bases at J, with 11 bases between the two ends. The germline CDR1 and CDR2 sequences are LNHDA and SQIVND (reference sequence). This CDR3 is built from 12 residues. CDR3 region: CASSGQNLGYTF. For the CDR3, the DNA is TGTGCCAGTAGTGGGCAGAATCTTGGCTACACCTTC.

V and J are TRBV20-1 and TRBJ2-2, with 7 bases lining up with TRBD1. Germline V lookup: CDR1 DFQATT, CDR2 SNEGSKA (reference sequence). This CDR3 has 11 residues. The V gene end was trimmed by 6 bases and the J gene end by 10 bases; junction bases not matched to a gene: 5. Here the CDR3 reads CSAGQPSELFF. CDR3 DNA sequence: TGCAGTGCGGGACAGCCGTCGGAGCTGTTTTTT.

V and J are TRBV2 and TRBJ1-3; D is uncertain. V lost 8 bases and J 0 bases, leaving 11 bases between the germline ends. This CDR3 spans 14 amino acids. The V gene's germline CDR1 is SNHLY and CDR2 FYNNEI. This chain's CDR3 is CASDGGFSGNTIYF. The CDR3 DNA sequence: TGTGCCAGCGACGGAGGTTTCTCTGGAAACACCATATATTTT.

The J gene is TRBJ2-7, the V gene TRBV3-1 (or the pseudogene TRBV3-2); TRBD2 matches 11 bases. The CDR3 sequence is 18 residues long. Per the germline V gene, CDR1 is LGHDT and CDR2 is YNNKEL (reference sequence). V shed 0 bases, J shed 2 bases, and the junction held 9 bases outside the gene matches. The CDR3 nucleotides are TGTGCCAGCAGCCAAGATACTAGCGGGGGTAACTGCACCTACGAGCAGTACTTC. Amino acid sequence: CASSQDTSGGNCTYEQYF.

The rearrangement joins TRBV3-1 (or the pseudogene TRBV3-2) to TRBJ2-1; 7 bases are a match to TRBD2. The trim removed 6 bases at V and 5 bases at J, leaving 4 bases unmatched. This CDR3 has 13 residues. Germline assignment: CDR1 LGHDT and CDR2 YNNKEL (reference sequence). The CDR3 loop reads CASRPGLNNEQFF. CDR3 DNA sequence: TGTGCCAGCAGACCGGGACTAAACAATGAGCAGTTCTTC.

The chain is built from TRBV6-5 and TRBJ2-1, with 9 bases identical to TRBD1. Trimming removed 5 bases from V and 6 bases from J; junction bases left unmatched: 8. The CDR3 contains 15 residues. The germline CDR1 and CDR2 sequences are MNHEY and SVGAGI. The CDR3 loop reads CASSLDRGGSNEQFF. CDR3 nucleotides: TGTGCCAGCAGTCTAGACAGGGGGGGTTCCAATGAGCAGTTCTTC.

The chain has TRBV5-1 and TRBJ2-7; 11 nucleotides line up with TRBD2. CDR3 length: 14 residues. Germline V gene sequence: CDR1 SGHRS, CDR2 YFSETQ. With V trimmed by 1 base and J by 6 bases, 3 bases remained unmatched. CDR3 in amino acids: CASSLRLAGTEQYF. In DNA form, the CDR3 reads TGCGCCAGCAGCTTGCGACTAGCGGGAACCGAGCAGTACTTC.

The CDR3 loop reads CASSLGLGVDEQYF. In DNA, the CDR3 is TGTGCCAGCAGCTTGGGACTAGGGGTCGACGAGCAGTACTTC. The gene calls are TRBV28 and TRBJ2-7; TRBD2 agrees at 8 bases. The CDR3 totals 14 residues. The V and J ends lost 6 bases and 5 bases, in that order; junction bases with no gene match: 9. Germline V CDR1 and CDR2: MDHEN, SYDVKM.

The chain employs TRBV7-6 and TRBJ2-2, with D tentatively TRBD2 (6 bases). The germline V gene encodes CDR1 SGHVS and CDR2 FNYEAQ. The CDR3 has 15 residues. V shed 5 bases and J shed 9 bases, with 19 bases lying between them. The CDR3 DNA follows: TGTGCCAGCAGCCCCTCGAGGGGAGGCGCCCGGGAGCTGTTTTTT. This translates into CASSPSRGGARELFF.

The gene calls are TRBV19 and TRBJ2-5; 9 bases line up with TRBD1. The CDR3 contains 14 residues. V lost 5 bases to trimming and J lost 5 bases; unmatched junction nucleotides: 6. The germline gives CDR1 LNHDA, CDR2 SQIVND (reference sequence). The CDR3 loop reads CASSSRQGVETQYF. Written as DNA, the CDR3 is TGTGCCAGTAGTTCGAGACAGGGGGTGGAGACCCAGTACTTC.